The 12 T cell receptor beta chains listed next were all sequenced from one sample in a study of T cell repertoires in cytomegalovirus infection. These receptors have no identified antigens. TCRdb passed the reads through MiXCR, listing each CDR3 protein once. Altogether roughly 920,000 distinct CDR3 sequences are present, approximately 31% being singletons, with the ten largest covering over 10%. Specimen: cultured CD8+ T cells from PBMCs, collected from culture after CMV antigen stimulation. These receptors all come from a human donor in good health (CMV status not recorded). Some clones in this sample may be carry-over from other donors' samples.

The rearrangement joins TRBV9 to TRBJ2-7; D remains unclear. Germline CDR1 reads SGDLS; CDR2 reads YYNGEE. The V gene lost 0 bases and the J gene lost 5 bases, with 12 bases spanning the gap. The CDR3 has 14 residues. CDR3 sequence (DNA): TGTGCCAGCAGCGTAGCGGTAGGGAACCACGAGCAGTACTTC. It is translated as CASSVAVGNHEQYF.

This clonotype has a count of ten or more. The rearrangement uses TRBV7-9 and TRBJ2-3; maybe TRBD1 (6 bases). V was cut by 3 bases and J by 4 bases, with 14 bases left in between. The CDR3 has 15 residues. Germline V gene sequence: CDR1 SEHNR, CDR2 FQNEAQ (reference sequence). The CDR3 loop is CASSFQGPVADTQYF. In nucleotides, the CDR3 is TGTGCCAGCAGCTTCCAGGGGCCGGTTGCAGATACGCAGTATTTT.

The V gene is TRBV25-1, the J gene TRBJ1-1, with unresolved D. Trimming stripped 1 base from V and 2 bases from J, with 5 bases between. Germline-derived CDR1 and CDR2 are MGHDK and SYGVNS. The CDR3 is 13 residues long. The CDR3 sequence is CASSELVNTEAFF. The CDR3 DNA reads TGTGCCAGCAGTGAATTAGTTAACACTGAAGCTTTCTTT.

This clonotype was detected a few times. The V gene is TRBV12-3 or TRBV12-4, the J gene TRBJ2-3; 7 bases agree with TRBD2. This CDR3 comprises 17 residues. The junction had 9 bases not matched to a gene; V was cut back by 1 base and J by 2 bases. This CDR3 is CASSLGSGSVHTDTQYF. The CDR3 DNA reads TGTGCCAGCAGTTTAGGTAGCGGGTCGGTCCACACAGATACGCAGTATTTT.

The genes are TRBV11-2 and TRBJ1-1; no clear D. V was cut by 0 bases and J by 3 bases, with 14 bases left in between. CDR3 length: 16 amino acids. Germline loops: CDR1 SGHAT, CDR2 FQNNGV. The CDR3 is CASSLDLGPWDTEAFF. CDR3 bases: TGTGCCAGCAGCTTAGATCTCGGCCCGTGGGACACTGAAGCTTTCTTT. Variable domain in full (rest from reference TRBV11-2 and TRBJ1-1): EAGVAQSPRYKIIEKRQSVAFWCNPISGHATLYWYQQILGQGPKLLIQFQNNGVVDDSQLPKDRFSAERLKGVDSTLKIQPAKLEDSAVYLCASSLDLGPWDTEAFFGQGTRLTVV.

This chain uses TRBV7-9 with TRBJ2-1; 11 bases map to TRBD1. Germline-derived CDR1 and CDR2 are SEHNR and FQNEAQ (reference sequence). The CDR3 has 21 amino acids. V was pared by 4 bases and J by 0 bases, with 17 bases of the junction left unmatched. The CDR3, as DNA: TGTGCCAGCAGCTCAAGCCCGGGACAGGGGGTCTCTGCCCCCTCCTACAATGAGCAGTTCTTC. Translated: CASSSSPGQGVSAPSYNEQFF.

The CDR3 is CASSEIEGGNSPLHF. CDR3 bases: TGTGCCAGCAGTGAAATTGAGGGAGGCAATTCACCCCTCCACTTT. This sequence joins TRBV6-1 and TRBJ1-6, with D unclear. V was trimmed by 2 bases and J by 7 bases, leaving 12 bases between them. The CDR3 runs 15 residues. Germline CDR1 is MNHNS and CDR2 is SASEGT.

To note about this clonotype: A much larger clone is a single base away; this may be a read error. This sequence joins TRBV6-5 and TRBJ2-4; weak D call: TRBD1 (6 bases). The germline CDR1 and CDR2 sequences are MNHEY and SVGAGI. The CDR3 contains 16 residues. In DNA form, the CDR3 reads TGTGCCAACAGTGCCCGAGGGGGAAGGGCCAAAAACATTCAGTACTTC. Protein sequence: CANSARGGRAKNIQYF.

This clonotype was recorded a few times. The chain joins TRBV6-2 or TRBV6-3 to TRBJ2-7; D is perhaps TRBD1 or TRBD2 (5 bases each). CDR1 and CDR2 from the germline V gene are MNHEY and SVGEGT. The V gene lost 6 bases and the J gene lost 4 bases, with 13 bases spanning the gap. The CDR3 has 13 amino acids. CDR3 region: CASRATGPYEQYV. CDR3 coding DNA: TGTGCCAGCAGGGCGACGGGACCTTACGAGCAGTACGTC.

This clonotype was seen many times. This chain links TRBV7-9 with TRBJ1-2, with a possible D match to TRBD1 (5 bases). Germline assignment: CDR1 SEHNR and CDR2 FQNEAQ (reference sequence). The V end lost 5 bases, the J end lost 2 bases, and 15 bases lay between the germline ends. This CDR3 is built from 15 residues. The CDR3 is CASSREGTENYGYTF. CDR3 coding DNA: TGTGCCAGCAGCCGAGAGGGGACGGAGAACTATGGCTACACCTTC.

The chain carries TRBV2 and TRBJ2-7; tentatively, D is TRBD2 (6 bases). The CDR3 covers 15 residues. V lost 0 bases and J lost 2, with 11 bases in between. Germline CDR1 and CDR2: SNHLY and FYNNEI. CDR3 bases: TGTGCCAGCAGTGAAGCGGGACTTAAAGCCTACGAGCAGTACTTC. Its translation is CASSEAGLKAYEQYF.

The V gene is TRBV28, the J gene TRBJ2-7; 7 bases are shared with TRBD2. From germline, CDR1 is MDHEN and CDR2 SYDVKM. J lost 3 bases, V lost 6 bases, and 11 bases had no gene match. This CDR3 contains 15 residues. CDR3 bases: TGTGCCAGCAGCCTATCGGGGCTAGCGGACTACGAGCAGTACGTC. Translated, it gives CASSLSGLADYEQYV.